The sequence of this T cell receptor (beta chain) was determined in a study of blood T cell repertoires in COVID-19. Overall study context: Samples of COVID-19 (acute and convalescent) were obtained from the United States, Italy and Spain. T cells, B-cell-depleted T cells, or PBMCs supplied cDNA or gDNA.

In the authors' workflow: Nucleated cell counts were estimated from reference gene primer amplification. The method was immunoSEQ multiplex PCR; TCRdb's version includes in-frame clones alone and lacks a portion of them. V, J and clone size were drawn from that table, and D and trimming were deduced from the DNA. The repertoire has tens of thousands of clones, over 75% of them found once; the top ten carry around 30%. This CDR3 is 14 amino acids long. The V and J ends lost 3 bases and 3 bases, in that order; junction bases with no gene match: 2. In germline, CDR1 is SEHNR, CDR2 FQNEAQ (reference sequence). Patients at the Seattle site were enrolled during active infection and followed longitudinally.

The clonotype was recovered from a woman aged 80 or over with COVID-19, enrolled during active disease. Sample: peripheral blood. The V call is TRBV7-9, the J call TRBJ1-5; 7 nucleotides align to TRBD1. CDR3 nucleotides: TGTGCCAGCAGCTTCGGGACAGACAATCAGCCCCAGCATTTT. Translation gives CASSFGTDNQPQHF.